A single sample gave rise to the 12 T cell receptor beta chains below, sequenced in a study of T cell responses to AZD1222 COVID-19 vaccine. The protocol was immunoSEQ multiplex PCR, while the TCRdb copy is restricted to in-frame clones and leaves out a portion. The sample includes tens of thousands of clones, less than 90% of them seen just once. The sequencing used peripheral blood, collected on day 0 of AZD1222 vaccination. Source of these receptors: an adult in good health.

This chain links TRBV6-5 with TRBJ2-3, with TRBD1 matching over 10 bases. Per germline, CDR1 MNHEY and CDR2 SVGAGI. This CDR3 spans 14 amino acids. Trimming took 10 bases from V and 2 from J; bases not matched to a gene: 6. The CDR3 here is CATPGQGTTDTQYF. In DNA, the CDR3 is TGTGCCACCCCGGGACAGGGGACCACAGATACGCAGTATTTT.

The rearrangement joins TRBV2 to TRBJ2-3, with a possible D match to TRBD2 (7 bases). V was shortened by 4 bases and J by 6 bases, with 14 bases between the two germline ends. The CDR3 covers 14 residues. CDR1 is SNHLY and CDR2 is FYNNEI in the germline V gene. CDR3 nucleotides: TGTGCCAGCAGTGGGGGGCTAGCGGCTGATACGCAGTATTTT. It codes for CASSGGLAADTQYF. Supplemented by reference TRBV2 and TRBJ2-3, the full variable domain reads EPEVTQTPSHQVTQMGQEVILRCVPISNHLYFYWYRQILGQKVEFLVSFYNNEISEKSEIFDDQFSVERPDGSNFTLKIRSTKLEDSAMYFCASSGGLAADTQYFGPGTRLTVL.

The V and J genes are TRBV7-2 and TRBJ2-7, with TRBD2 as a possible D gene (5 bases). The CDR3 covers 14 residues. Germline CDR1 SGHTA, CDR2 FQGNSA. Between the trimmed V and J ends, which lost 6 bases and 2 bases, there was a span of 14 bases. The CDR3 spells CASRESGTTYEQYF. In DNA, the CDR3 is TGTGCCAGCAGGGAATCGGGAACCACCTACGAGCAGTACTTC.

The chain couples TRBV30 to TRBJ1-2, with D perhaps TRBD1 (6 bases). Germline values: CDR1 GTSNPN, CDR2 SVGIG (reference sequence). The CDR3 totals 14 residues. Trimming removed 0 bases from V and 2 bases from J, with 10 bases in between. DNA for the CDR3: TGTGCCTGGAGTGTGCGGGGACACAACTATGGCTACACCTTC. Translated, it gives CAWSVRGHNYGYTF.

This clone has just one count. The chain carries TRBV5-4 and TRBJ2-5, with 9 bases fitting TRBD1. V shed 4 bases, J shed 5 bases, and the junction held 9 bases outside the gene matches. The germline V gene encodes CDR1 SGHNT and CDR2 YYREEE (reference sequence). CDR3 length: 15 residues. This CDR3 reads CASSPGTGRWETQYF. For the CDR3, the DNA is TGTGCCAGCAGCCCAGGGACAGGGAGGTGGGAGACCCAGTACTTC.

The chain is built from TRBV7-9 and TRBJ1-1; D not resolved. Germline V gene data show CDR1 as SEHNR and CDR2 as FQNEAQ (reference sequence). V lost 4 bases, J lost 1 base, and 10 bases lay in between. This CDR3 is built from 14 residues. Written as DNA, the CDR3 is TGTGCCAGCAGCTCCGGATTCGGGAACACTGAAGCTTTCTTT. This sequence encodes CASSSGFGNTEAFF.

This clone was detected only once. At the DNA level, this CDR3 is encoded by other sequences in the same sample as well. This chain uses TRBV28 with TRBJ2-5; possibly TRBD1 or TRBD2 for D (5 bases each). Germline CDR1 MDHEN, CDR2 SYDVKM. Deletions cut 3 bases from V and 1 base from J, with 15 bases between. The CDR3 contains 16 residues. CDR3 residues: CASSLPPGRAQETQYF. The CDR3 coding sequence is TGTGCCAGCAGTTTGCCCCCGGGGCGTGCCCAAGAGACCCAGTACTTC.

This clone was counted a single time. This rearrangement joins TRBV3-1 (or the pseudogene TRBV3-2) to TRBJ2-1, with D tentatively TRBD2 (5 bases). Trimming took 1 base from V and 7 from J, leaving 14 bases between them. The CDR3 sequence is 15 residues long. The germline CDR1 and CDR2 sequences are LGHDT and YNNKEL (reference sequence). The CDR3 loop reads CASSQAVGVRNEQFF. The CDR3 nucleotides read TGTGCCAGCAGCCAAGCGGTCGGGGTGAGAAATGAGCAGTTCTTC.

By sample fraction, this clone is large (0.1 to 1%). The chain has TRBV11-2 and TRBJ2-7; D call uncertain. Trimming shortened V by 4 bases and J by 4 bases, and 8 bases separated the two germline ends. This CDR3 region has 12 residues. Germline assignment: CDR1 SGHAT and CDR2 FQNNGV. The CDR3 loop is CASSSDKYEQYF. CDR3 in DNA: TGTGCCAGCAGCTCCGACAAGTACGAGCAGTACTTC.

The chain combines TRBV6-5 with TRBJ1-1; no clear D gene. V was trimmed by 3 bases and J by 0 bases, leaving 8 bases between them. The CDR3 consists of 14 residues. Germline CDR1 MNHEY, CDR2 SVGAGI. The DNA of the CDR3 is TGTGCCAGCAGTTATTCGCAGATGAACACTGAAGCTTTCTTT. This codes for CASSYSQMNTEAFF.

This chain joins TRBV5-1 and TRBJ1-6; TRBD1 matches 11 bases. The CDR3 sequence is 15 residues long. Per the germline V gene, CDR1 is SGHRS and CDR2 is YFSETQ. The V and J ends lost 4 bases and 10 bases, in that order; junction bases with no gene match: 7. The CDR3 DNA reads TGCGCCAGCAGCGAGGGACAGGGGGAAGGATCACCCCTCCACTTT. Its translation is CASSEGQGEGSPLHF.

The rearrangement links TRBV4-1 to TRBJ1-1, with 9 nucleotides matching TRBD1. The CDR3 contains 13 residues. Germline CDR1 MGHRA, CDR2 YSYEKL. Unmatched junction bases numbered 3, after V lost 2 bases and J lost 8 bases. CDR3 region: CASSQPGQGEAFF. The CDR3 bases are TGCGCCAGCAGCCAACCGGGACAGGGAGAAGCTTTCTTT.